This TCR beta chain was profiled in a study of response to subunit inactivated influenza vaccine. In TCRdb, the RT-PCR reads were re-called with MiXCR into one record per CDR3 protein. Among 500,000 to 750,000 distinct CDR3 sequences listed, 14% were seen once. CDR3 length: 12 amino acids. CDR1 and CDR2 from the germline V gene are LNHDA and SQIVND (reference sequence). The V end was cut by 3 bases, the J end by 5 bases, with 7 bases between. The clonotype comes from a man aged 50 to 59 who received an inactivated influenza vaccine. The sequences come from PBMCs from blood, collected approximately 12 days after vaccination. The rearrangement uses TRBV19 and TRBJ2-5; TRBD1 might be the D (5 bases). Here the CDR3 reads CASSMGRETQYF. The CDR3 DNA is TGTGCCAGTAGTATGGGGCGGGAGACCCAGTACTTC. Full variable domain (outside the CDR3, taken from reference TRBV19 and TRBJ2-5): DGGITQSPKYLFRKEGQNVTLSCEQNLNHDAMYWYRQDPGQGLRLIYYSQIVNDFQKGDIAEGYSVSREKKESFPLTVTSAQKNPTAFYLCASSMGRETQYFGPGTRLLVL.